The 23 T cell receptor beta chains below all came from one sample that was sequenced in a study of blood T cells in healthy people across ages. Together with a sample-barcoded 5' primer, a J-beta primer mix was included in a second PCR lasting about 6 to 11 cycles. TCRdb reprocessed the 5' RACE reads with MiXCR, giving one entry per CDR3 protein. In the table there are around 1.7 million distinct CDR3 sequences, over 25% of which are singletons. Sequenced sample: blood. These TCRs come from a woman aged 25-40 years in good health.

This clonotype came up a few times. The chain links TRBV15 to TRBJ2-2; D uncertain. The V gene's germline CDR1 is LNHNV and CDR2 YYDKDF (reference sequence). Trimming cost V 3 bases and J 0 bases, with 2 bases left between them. The CDR3 sequence is 13 residues long. The CDR3 DNA is TGTGCCACCAGCAGCGCGAACACCGGGGAGCTGTTTTTT. Residues: CATSSANTGELFF.

Comment on this clonotype: A much larger clone sits a single nucleotide away, making a read error possible. This sequence joins TRBV7-9 and TRBJ2-1, with no clear D. V gave up 0 bases and J gave up 13 bases, with 19 bases separating them. This CDR3 has 15 amino acids. The V gene's germline CDR1 is SEHNR and CDR2 FQNEAQ (reference sequence). The DNA for the CDR3 is TGTGCCAGCAGCTTAGCCCCAGCTATAATAGAGACCCAGTTCTTC. It translates to CASSLAPAIIETQFF. Looking up the rest from reference TRBV7-9 and TRBJ2-1 gives the full variable domain: DTGVSQNPRHKITKRGQNVTFRCDPISEHNRLYWYRQTLGQGPEFLTYFQNEAQLEKSRLLSDRFSAERPKGSFSTLEIQRTEQGDSAMYLCASSLAPAIIETQFFGPGTRLTVL.

This clonotype showed up many times. The chain combines TRBV11-2 with TRBJ2-5; 9 nucleotides match TRBD2. J lost 2 bases, V lost 5 bases, and 9 bases had no gene match. The CDR3 is 16 amino acids. From germline, CDR1 is SGHAT and CDR2 FQNNGV. CDR3 DNA sequence: TGTGCCAGCAGCCTCGGTAGCGGGAGTGTTCAAGAGACCCAGTACTTC. Its protein product is CASSLGSGSVQETQYF. The variable domain in full, with the rest retrieved from reference TRBV11-2 and TRBJ2-5, is EAGVAQSPRYKIIEKRQSVAFWCNPISGHATLYWYQQILGQGPKLLIQFQNNGVVDDSQLPKDRFSAERLKGVDSTLKIQPAKLEDSAVYLCASSLGSGSVQETQYFGPGTRLLVL.

This clonotype was seen only once. This chain joins TRBV20-1 and TRBJ1-2; 7 bases match TRBD1. From germline, CDR1 is DFQATT and CDR2 SNEGSKA (reference sequence). After removal of 4 bases from V and 5 bases from J, the junction contained 10 bases not matched to a gene. The CDR3 length is 14 residues. In nucleotides, the CDR3 is TGCAGTGCTATCCAGGGGGGCGCGGGTTATGGCTACACCTTC. Residues: CSAIQGGAGYGYTF.

In its sample, this clonotype was seen a few times. V gene TRBV11-2 combines with J gene TRBJ2-1; D might be TRBD2 (5 bases). Trimming took off 4 bases at V and 4 bases at J, with 11 bases between the two ends. Germline CDR1 and CDR2: SGHAT and FQNNGV. This CDR3 spans 14 amino acids. CDR3 residues: CASSSSGIYNEQFF. The CDR3 nucleotides read TGTGCCAGCAGCTCATCCGGGATATACAATGAGCAGTTCTTC. Together with reference TRBV11-2 and TRBJ2-1, the CDR3 gives the full variable domain: EAGVAQSPRYKIIEKRQSVAFWCNPISGHATLYWYQQILGQGPKLLIQFQNNGVVDDSQLPKDRFSAERLKGVDSTLKIQPAKLEDSAVYLCASSSSGIYNEQFFGPGTRLTVL.

This clonotype was seen a few times. The V gene is TRBV7-2, the J gene TRBJ1-4; 7 positions match TRBD1. J was trimmed by 14 bases and V by 5 bases; bases with no gene match: 14. This CDR3 contains 14 residues. CDR1 and CDR2 (germline): SGHTA, FQGNSA. CDR3 nucleotides: TGTGCCAGCAGCCCAGGGACAGCCGAGAACGGGCTGTTTTTT. Translation: CASSPGTAENGLFF.

With respect to this clonotype: The junction shows a germline mismatch at one end, possibly a read error. The rearrangement uses TRBV12-3 or TRBV12-4 and TRBJ2-6; D gene ambiguous. This CDR3 spans 13 amino acids. The CDR3, as DNA: TGTACCAGCAGCCTTGCTGGGGCCAACGTCCTGACTTTC. This translates into CTSSLAGANVLTF.

Regarding this clonotype: A junction boundary mismatches the germline segment, possibly from a read error. This chain connects TRBV4-1 to TRBJ2-7, with 7 positions matching TRBD1. The germline V gene has CDR1 MGHRA and CDR2 YSYEKL. This CDR3 contains 16 residues. CDR3 sequence: CANSPPERTGTYEQYF. CDR3 sequence (DNA): TGCGCCAACAGCCCGCCCGAACGGACAGGAACCTACGAGCAGTACTTC.

The chain is built from TRBV10-2 and TRBJ2-5, with D possibly being TRBD1 (6 bases). V lost 2 bases and J 3 bases, leaving 10 bases between the germline ends. The germline gives CDR1 WSHSY, CDR2 SAAADI. The CDR3 sequence is 14 residues long. CDR3 loop: CASSEGQLEETQYF. In nucleotides, the CDR3 is TGCGCCAGCAGTGAGGGACAGCTGGAAGAGACCCAGTACTTC.

This clonotype occurred a few times. This CDR3 reads CASSTGRHSNQPQHF. CDR3 in DNA: TGTGCCAGCAGCACCGGACGGCATAGCAATCAGCCCCAGCATTTT. The rearrangement uses TRBV11-2 and TRBJ1-5, with no clear D. The CDR3 loop spans 15 amino acids. CDR1 and CDR2 from the germline V gene are SGHAT and FQNNGV. Trimming took 5 bases from V and 0 from J, leaving 11 bases between them.

The rearrangement joins TRBV20-1 to TRBJ1-2, with TRBD1 identical over 8 bases. Germline-derived CDR1 and CDR2 are DFQATT and SNEGSKA (reference sequence). With 5 bases clipped from V and 8 bases from J, the junction kept 16 bases outside the gene matches. The CDR3 is 15 amino acids. The CDR3 here is CSADRDRTSGTGYTF. CDR3 nucleotide sequence: TGCAGTGCTGACCGGGACAGGACCTCAGGAACAGGCTACACCTTC.

This clonotype was seen a handful of times. CDR3 sequence (DNA): TGTGCCAGCAGTTCCGTAGACCTCTATGGCTACACCTTC. It codes for CASSSVDLYGYTF. The chain recombines TRBV28 with TRBJ1-2; D is undetermined. Germline V lookup: CDR1 MDHEN, CDR2 SYDVKM. The V gene lost 4 bases and the J gene lost 4 bases, with 10 bases spanning the gap. The CDR3 is made up of 13 amino acids.

The CDR3, as DNA: TGCGCCAGCAGCTTGGGGGCCAGCTTCGACTACAATGAGCAGTTCTTC. Translating gives CASSLGASFDYNEQFF. This chain connects TRBV5-1 to TRBJ2-1; D unclear. Germline V gene sequence: CDR1 SGHRS, CDR2 YFSETQ. CDR3 length: 16 amino acids. V lost 0 bases, J lost 3 bases, and 13 bases lay in between.

V is TRBV29-1 and J is TRBJ2-3; either TRBD1 or TRBD2 may supply D (6 bases each). Trimming shortened V by 4 bases and J by 4 bases, and 18 bases separated the two germline ends. The V gene's germline CDR1 is SQVTM and CDR2 ANQGSEA. The CDR3 contains 15 residues. The CDR3 loop is CSVVEGSRGADTQYF. CDR3 nucleotides: TGCAGCGTTGTCGAAGGGAGTAGGGGGGCAGATACGCAGTATTTT.

This CDR3 is CASSSPGSGLVNTIYF. DNA of the CDR3: TGTGCCAGCAGTTCGCCCGGGTCCGGGTTGGTAAACACCATATATTTT. The chain is built from TRBV6-6 and TRBJ1-3; D gene uncertain. The CDR3 length is 16 residues. CDR1 and CDR2 (germline): MNHNY, SVGAGI (reference sequence). Between the trimmed V and J ends, which lost 4 bases and 6 bases, there was a span of 19 bases.

The chain employs TRBV20-1 and TRBJ1-1, with D uncertain. There are 14 residues in the CDR3. The V gene's germline CDR1 is DFQATT and CDR2 SNEGSKA (reference sequence). The ends were cut back, 6 bases at V and 8 bases at J, with 22 bases in the middle. The CDR3 reads CSAPPTTRALEAFF. In DNA, the CDR3 is TGCAGTGCCCCACCAACCACCCGGGCGCTAGAAGCTTTCTTT.

The chain employs TRBV29-1 and TRBJ2-2; perhaps TRBD1 as D (5 bases). Trimming took off 6 bases at V and 7 bases at J, with 12 bases between the two ends. Looked up from germline, CDR1 is SQVTM and CDR2 is ANQGSEA. The CDR3 loop spans 12 amino acids. The CDR3 loop is CSVVSGYGELFF. In DNA form, the CDR3 reads TGCAGCGTAGTATCAGGGTACGGGGAGCTGTTTTTT.

Worth noting for this clonotype: This may be a read error, as it is one base from a much larger clone. V gene TRBV12-3 or TRBV12-4 combines with J gene TRBJ2-4; 12 positions match TRBD2. This CDR3 has 16 residues. With 4 bases clipped from V and 13 bases from J, the junction kept 14 bases outside the gene matches. CDR3: CASSSRTSGIYNEQYF. The CDR3 DNA sequence: TGTGCCAGCAGTTCCCGGACTAGCGGGATTTACAATGAGCAGTACTTC.

This clonotype was counted between two and nine times. The CDR3 coding sequence is TGCAGTGCTAGAGACCCCCGGACCTACGAGCAGTTCTTC. Its protein is CSARDPRTYEQFF. The chain joins TRBV20-1 to TRBJ2-1; D is ambiguous. This CDR3 region has 13 residues. The ends were cut back, 0 bases at V and 10 bases at J, with 13 bases in the middle. The V gene's germline CDR1 is DFQATT and CDR2 SNEGSKA (reference sequence).

The CDR3 reads CASSTQGYHEQYF. CDR3 nucleotides: TGTGCCAGCAGTACACAGGGGTATCACGAGCAGTACTTC. The chain employs TRBV28 and TRBJ2-7, with 7 bases matching TRBD1. This CDR3 has 13 amino acids. J was trimmed by 5 bases and V by 5 bases; bases with no gene match: 6. Per germline, CDR1 MDHEN and CDR2 SYDVKM.

In its sample, this clonotype was seen many times. The V call is TRBV5-5, the J call TRBJ2-7, with 10 bases aligning to TRBD2. V was clipped by 3 bases and J by 4 bases; unmatched bases: 4. The germline V gene has CDR1 SGHKS and CDR2 YYEKEE (reference sequence). The CDR3 runs to 14 residues. CDR3 protein: CASSYLAGAYEQYF. CDR3 in DNA: TGTGCCAGCAGCTACCTAGCGGGAGCGTACGAGCAGTACTTC. Filled out from reference TRBV5-5 and TRBJ2-7, the complete variable domain reads DAGVTQSPTHLIKTRGQQVTLRCSPISGHKSVSWYQQVLGQGPQFIFQYYEKEERGRGNFPDRFSARQFPNYSSELNVNALLLGDSALYLCASSYLAGAYEQYFGPGTRLTVT.

This clonotype was recorded at least ten times. The chain links TRBV20-1 to TRBJ2-3; D remains unclear. The V and J ends lost 8 bases and 6 bases respectively, with 18 bases between them. Germline V CDR1 and CDR2: DFQATT, SNEGSKA (reference sequence). The CDR3 has 13 amino acids. The CDR3 bases are TGCAGTCCCCGCCTCGATAGTGTGGATACGCAGTATTTT. Its protein is CSPRLDSVDTQYF.

The chain carries TRBV6-5 and TRBJ1-5; 7 bases are shared with TRBD1. The CDR3 is made up of 16 amino acids. The junction had 12 bases not matched to a gene; V was cut back by 6 bases and J by 4 bases. Germline-derived CDR1 and CDR2 are MNHEY and SVGAGI. CDR3 protein: CASSAGGPLGNQPQHF. The CDR3 DNA sequence: TGTGCCAGCAGCGCAGGGGGACCGTTGGGGAATCAGCCCCAGCATTTT.